What follows describes a single TCR beta chain. Assay: immunoSEQ multiplex PCR; the TCRdb copy retains only in-frame clones and omits some. Of 35,000 to 55,000 clones detected, around four fifths appear once; the ten largest clones hold around 0.99%. The sample comes from a study of memory CD4+ T cells and cytomegalovirus serostatus. The sort gate was single viable CD3+CD4+CD8-CD45RO+ cells for memory CD4+ T cells. This CDR3 has 16 residues. Germline values: CDR1 LNHDA, CDR2 SQIVND (reference sequence). V gave up 3 bases and J gave up 1 base, with 16 bases separating them. Sequencing was performed on memory CD4+ T cells from blood. This chain links TRBV19 with TRBJ2-7; D is undetermined. The TCR was taken from an adult in good health and CMV-seronegative. CDR3 sequence reads: CASSIGGGRVSYEQYF. The CDR3, as DNA: TGTGCCAGTAGTATCGGCGGTGGCAGAGTTTCCTACGAGCAGTACTTC.